This T cell receptor (beta chain) was identified during a study of regulatory T cells in long-lasting Graves disease (dated by TCRdb to the early 2020s). Broadly, across the study: To count as having persistent Graves' disease, a patient had to have received antithyroid drug treatment for over 5 years with TSH receptor autoantibodies remaining persistently positive. Patients with persistent Graves' disease were compared with patients with newly diagnosed Graves' disease using TCR sequencing and RNA sequencing of peripheral blood. The study was conducted in China and was registered as a clinical trial. A total of around 35 samples underwent TCR sequencing: 13 from persistent and roughly 20 from newly diagnosed Graves' disease patients. Antithyroid drugs had been taken for 8.5 to 12 years on average by persistent Graves' disease patients in the clinical cohort.

This clonotype was counted ten times or more. The antigen it recognizes is unknown. Per-base quality was not reported, and no clone a single base away is much larger than it. As encoded in the germline V gene (reference sequence), CDR1 is SGHAT while CDR2 is FQDESV. Taken from cysteine to phenylalanine, the CDR3 has 12 residues. CDR3 DNA is the only sequence kept; it has 36 bases, read in frame from the first base. At the junction V is shortened by 4 bases and J by 12 bases; bases outside the gene matches: 8. The time point label, as the study defines it: persistent/refractory GD, antithyroid drugs over 5 years with positive TRAb. For both TCR sequencing and RNA sequencing, RNA was extracted from PBMCs using TRIzol. The diagnosis of Graves' disease was made according to American Thyroid Association guidelines. Patients for the study were recruited at an endocrinology department in Xi'an, China. From each patient, approximately 10 milliliters of peripheral blood was collected into an EDTA anticoagulant tube. PBMCs were isolated by Ficoll Paque Plus density gradient separation without further T cell sorting. An Agilent 2100 Bioanalyzer and agarose gel were used to assess RNA quality, and a NanoDrop 2000 was used to measure RNA concentration.

General study outcomes and caveats: Lower TCR Shannon entropy and fewer highly expanded clones were observed in persistent Graves' disease patients than in newly diagnosed patients, which suggested clonal expansion. Preferential use of TRBV28, TRBJ1-2 and TRBJ2-5 was observed in persistent disease, whereas TRBV20-1 and TRBJ2-1 were favored in newly diagnosed disease. The authors acknowledged the small sample size as a limitation that may reduce accuracy. Because the primary lesion, thyroid tissue, could not be accessed, the study looked at peripheral blood alone. Sequencing and analysis were limited to the TCR beta chain. A larger number of public clonotypes was shared among persistent patients (more than 2,500) than among newly diagnosed patients (around 970).

Library method: multiplex PCR. The data were produced on an Illumina HiSeq 4000. TCR beta libraries were built with iRepertoire HTBI primers and Arm-PCR amplification of CDR3 regions. Gel purification was performed on PCR products prior to sequencing. Concerning the study's data processing: Gene usage analysis of CDR3 amino acid clonotypes used the 60 to 75 TRBV and about 14 TRBJ segments found across samples. COPE and FqMerger were used to merge the filtered high-quality paired reads into contigs. Contigs were aligned with BLAST to IMGT TRBV, TRBD and TRBJ reference genes, and CDR3 was defined per IMGT. Any clonotype with a frequency above 0.1% was classified as a highly expanded clone. Repertoire diversity was measured by Shannon entropy, and V-J evenness by the Gini coefficient. Public clonotypes were defined as clonotypes shared by more than one individual. TCRdb passed the public sequencing reads through fastp at Q25 and MiXCR, retaining productive beta sequences. CDR3 protein sequences are deduplicated, and each keeps its most common genes and DNA. Here the V and J calls rest on TCRdb's processing, not on the authors' analysis. This sample lists 400,000 to 500,000 distinct CDR3 sequences; around 21% were detected once. Approximately 7.8% of the sample belongs to the ten largest clones.

The sample consisted of peripheral blood mononuclear cells (PBMCs), taken when the disease was refractory, from a patient treated with antithyroid drugs. The rearranged chain carries TRBV11-1 and TRBJ2-7; TRBD2 aligns with 8 central bases. The receptor's source is a female donor with Graves disease. The DNA sequence is given as TGTGCCAGCAGCTACCGGGAGGGCCGAATGTACTTC. This gives the protein CASSYREGRMYF.